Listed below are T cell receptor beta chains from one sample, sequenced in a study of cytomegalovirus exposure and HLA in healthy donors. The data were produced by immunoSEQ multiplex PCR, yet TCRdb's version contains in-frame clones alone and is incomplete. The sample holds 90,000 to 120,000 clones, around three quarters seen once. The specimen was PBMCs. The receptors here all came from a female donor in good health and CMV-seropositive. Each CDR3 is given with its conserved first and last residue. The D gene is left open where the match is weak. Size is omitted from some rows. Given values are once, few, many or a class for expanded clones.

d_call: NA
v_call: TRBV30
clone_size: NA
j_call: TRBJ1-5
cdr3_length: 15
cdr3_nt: TGTGCCTGGAGTCCAGGGTCGTCAGGCAATCAGCCCCAGCATTTT
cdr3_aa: CAWSPGSSGNQPQHF

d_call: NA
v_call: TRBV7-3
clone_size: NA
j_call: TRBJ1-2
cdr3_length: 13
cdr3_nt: TGTGCCAGCAGCTTAACGGGCGGGGGAGGCTACACCTTC
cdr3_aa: CASSLTGGGGYTF

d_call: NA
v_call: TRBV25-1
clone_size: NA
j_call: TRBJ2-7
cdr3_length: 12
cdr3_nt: TGTGCCAGCAGTGATACCCGAGGAGAGCAGTACTTC
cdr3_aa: CASSDTRGEQYF

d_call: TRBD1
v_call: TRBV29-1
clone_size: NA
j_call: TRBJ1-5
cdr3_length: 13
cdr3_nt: TGCAGCGTTGGACAGGGCAACAATCAGCCCCAGCATTTT
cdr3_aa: CSVGQGNNQPQHF

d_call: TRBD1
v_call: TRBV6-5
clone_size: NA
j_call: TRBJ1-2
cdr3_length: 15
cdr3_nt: TGTGCCAGCAGCCCCGGGACAGGGTCTGGGTATGGCTACACCTTC
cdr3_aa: CASSPGTGSGYGYTF

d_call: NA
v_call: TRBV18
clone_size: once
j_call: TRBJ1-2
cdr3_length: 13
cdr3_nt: TGTGCCAGCTCCCCTGCCCGACAATCTGGCTACACCTTC
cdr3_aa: CASSPARQSGYTF

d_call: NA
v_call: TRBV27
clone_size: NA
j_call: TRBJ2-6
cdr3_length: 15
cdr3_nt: TGTGCCAGCAGTTTACTCAGCTCTGGGGCCAACGTCCTGACTTTC
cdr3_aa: CASSLLSSGANVLTF

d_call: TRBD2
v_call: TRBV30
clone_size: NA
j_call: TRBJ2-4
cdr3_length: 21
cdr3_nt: TGTGCCTGGATGGGGACTAGCGGGGGGCCCGATACAACTTTAGCCAAAAACATTCAGTACTTC
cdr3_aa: CAWMGTSGGPDTTLAKNIQYF

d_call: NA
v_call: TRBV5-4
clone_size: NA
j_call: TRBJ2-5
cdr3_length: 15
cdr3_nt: TGTGCCAGCAGCTTGGTCCAGGGATTGCAAGAGACCCAGTACTTC
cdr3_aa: CASSLVQGLQETQYF

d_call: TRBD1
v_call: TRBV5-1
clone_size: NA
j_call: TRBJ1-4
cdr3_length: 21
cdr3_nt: TGCGCCAGCTCGCGTTATCCACCTGGACAGGGGGTAGCAGGGGGTAATGAAAAACTGTTTTTT
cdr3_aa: CASSRYPPGQGVAGGNEKLFF

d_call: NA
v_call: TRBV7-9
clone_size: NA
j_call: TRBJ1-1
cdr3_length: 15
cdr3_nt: TGTGCCAGCAGCTTAGGGGAGGCGGAGGCCACTGAAGCTTTCTTT
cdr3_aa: CASSLGEAEATEAFF

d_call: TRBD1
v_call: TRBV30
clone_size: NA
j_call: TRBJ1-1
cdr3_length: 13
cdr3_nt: TGTGCCTGGGATAGGGGGCAAAGCAGGGAAGCTTTCTTT
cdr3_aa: CAWDRGQSREAFF

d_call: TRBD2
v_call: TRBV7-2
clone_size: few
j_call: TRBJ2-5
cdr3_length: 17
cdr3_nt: TGTGCCAGCAGCTCCTGGACTAGCGGGGGATCACAAGAGACCCAGTACTTC
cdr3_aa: CASSSWTSGGSQETQYF

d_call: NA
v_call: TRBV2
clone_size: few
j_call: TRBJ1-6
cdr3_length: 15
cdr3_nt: TGTGCCCTCAAAAGCGGCAGGGGTTCTAATTCACCCCTCCACTTT
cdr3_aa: CALKSGRGSNSPLHF

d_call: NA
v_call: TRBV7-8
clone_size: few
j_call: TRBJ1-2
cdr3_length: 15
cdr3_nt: TGTGCCAGCAGCCCCTTCGGCGGGGTGAGCTATGGCTACACCTTC
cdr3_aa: CASSPFGGVSYGYTF

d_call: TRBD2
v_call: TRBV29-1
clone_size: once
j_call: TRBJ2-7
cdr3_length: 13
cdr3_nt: TGCAGCGTTATTAGCGGGTCTACCTACGAGCAGTACTTC
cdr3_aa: CSVISGSTYEQYF

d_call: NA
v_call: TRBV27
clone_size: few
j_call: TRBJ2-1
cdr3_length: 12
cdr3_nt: TGTGCCAGCAGTTGGGAGGGGGATGAGCAGTTCTTC
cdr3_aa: CASSWEGDEQFF

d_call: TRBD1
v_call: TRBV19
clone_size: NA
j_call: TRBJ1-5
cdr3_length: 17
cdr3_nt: TGTGCCAGTATCCAGAGGGCAGGGGGGCCTAACATACAGCCCCAGCATTTT
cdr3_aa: CASIQRAGGPNIQPQHF

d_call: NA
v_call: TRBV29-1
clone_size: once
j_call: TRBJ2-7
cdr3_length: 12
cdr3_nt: TGCAGCGGAGGACAGTATGCCTACGAGCAGTACTTC
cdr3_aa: CSGGQYAYEQYF

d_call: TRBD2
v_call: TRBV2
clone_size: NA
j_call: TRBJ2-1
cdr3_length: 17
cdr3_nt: TGTGCCAGCAGCGATAGGACGGGAGGCCCGAGCGACAATGAGCAGTTCTTC
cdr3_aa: CASSDRTGGPSDNEQFF

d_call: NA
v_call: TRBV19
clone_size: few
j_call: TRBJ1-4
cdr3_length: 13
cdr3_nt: TGTGCCAGTAAACAAGCAACTAATGAAAAACTGTTTTTT
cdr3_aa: CASKQATNEKLFF

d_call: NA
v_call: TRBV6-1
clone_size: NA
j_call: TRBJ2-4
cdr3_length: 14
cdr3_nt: TGTGCCAGCAGTGAATCGGGAAGGCTCGACATTCAGTACTTC
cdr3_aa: CASSESGRLDIQYF

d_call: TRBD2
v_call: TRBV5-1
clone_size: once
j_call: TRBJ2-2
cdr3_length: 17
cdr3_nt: TGCGCCAGCACCGATTCTCGCCTGGGAGGGGCGGTTGGGGAGCTGTTTTTT
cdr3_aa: CASTDSRLGGAVGELFF

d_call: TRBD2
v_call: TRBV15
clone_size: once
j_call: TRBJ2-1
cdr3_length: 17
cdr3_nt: TGTGCCACCAGCGGCAGACTAGCGTCGAGCTCCTACAATGAGCAGTTCTTC
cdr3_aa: CATSGRLASSSYNEQFF

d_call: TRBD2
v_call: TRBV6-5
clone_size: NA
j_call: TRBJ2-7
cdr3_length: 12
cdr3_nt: TGTGCCAGCAGCGGGGGGGGTAACGAGCAGTACTTC
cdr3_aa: CASSGGGNEQYF

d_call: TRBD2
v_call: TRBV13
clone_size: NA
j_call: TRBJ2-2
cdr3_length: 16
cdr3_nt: TGTGCCAGCAGCCCTTCCGGGACTAGTAACACCGGGGAGCTGTTTTTT
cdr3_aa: CASSPSGTSNTGELFF

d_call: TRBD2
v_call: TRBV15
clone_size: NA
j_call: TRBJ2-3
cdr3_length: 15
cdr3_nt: TGTGCCACCAGCAGAGATGGGGCGGGGGGCGATACGCAGTATTTT
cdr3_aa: CATSRDGAGGDTQYF

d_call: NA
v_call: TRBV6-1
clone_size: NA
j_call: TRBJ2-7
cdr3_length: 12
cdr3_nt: TGTGCCAGCAGTGAAACAGACTACGAGCAGTACTTC
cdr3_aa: CASSETDYEQYF

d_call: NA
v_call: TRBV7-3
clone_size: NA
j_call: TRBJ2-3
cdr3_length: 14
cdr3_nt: TGTGCCAGCAGCGTAGGGGCCAGCACAGATACGCAGTATTTT
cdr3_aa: CASSVGASTDTQYF

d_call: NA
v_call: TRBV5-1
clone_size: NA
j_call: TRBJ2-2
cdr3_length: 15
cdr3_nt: TGCGCCAGCCTCGATGGTAATCGGGACACCGGGGAGCTGTTTTTT
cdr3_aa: CASLDGNRDTGELFF

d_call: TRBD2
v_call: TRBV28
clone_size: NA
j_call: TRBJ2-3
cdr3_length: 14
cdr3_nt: TGTGCCAGCATCCTAGCGGGAGGGGGTAGTACGCAGTATTTT
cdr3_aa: CASILAGGGSTQYF

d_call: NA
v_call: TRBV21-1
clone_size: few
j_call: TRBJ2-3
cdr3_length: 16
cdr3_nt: TGTGCCAGCAGCAATAGGGAGCGGGGAGTCACAGATACGCAGTATTTT
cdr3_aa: CASSNRERGVTDTQYF

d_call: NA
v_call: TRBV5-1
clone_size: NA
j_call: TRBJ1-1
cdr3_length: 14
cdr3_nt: TGCGCCAGCAGCTGGTCCGGTTCCGACACTGAAGCTTTCTTT
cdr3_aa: CASSWSGSDTEAFF

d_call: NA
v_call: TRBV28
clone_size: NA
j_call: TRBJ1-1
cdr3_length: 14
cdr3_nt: TGTGCCAGCAGTCGACAGGACATGAACACTGAAGCTTTCTTT
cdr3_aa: CASSRQDMNTEAFF

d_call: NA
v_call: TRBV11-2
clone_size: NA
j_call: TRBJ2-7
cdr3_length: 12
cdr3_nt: TGTGCCAGCAGCTATCAGGGCTACGAGCAGTACTTC
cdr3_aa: CASSYQGYEQYF

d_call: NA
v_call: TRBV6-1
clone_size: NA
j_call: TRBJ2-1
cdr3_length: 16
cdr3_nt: TGTGCCAGCAGTGACTTGGGACACTCCCCGGGCAATGAGCAGTTCTTC
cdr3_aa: CASSDLGHSPGNEQFF

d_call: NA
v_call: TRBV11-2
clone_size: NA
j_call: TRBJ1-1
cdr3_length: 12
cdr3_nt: TGTGCCAGCAGCTTAGTGGAGGGTAGAGCTTTCTTT
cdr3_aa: CASSLVEGRAFF

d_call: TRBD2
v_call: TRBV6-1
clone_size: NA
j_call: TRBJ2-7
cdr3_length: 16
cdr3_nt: TGTGCCAGCAGTGACCCGGGGGGGGAAAGCTCCTACGAGCAGTACTTC
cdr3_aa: CASSDPGGESSYEQYF

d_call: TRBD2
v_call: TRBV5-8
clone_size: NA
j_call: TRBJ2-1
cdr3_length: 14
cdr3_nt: TGTGCCAACAGCTTCAGCGGGGGTTTCAATGAGCAGTTCTTC
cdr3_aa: CANSFSGGFNEQFF

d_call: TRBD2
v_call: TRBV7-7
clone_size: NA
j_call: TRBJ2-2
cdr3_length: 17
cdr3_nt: TGTGCTAGCAGCTTAGGTGCTAGCGGAGCTAACACCGGGGAGCTGTTTTTT
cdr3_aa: CASSLGASGANTGELFF